These T cell receptor beta chains were read from a single sample in a study of technical replicates of blood from a few donors. The table came from immunoSEQ multiplex PCR; TCRdb's copy has only in-frame clones and leaves some out. The data hold 85,000 to 90,000 clones, with around 92% observed a single time. The sequenced sample consisted of T cells isolated from PBMCs. All receptors come from a human donor in good health. The CDR3 runs from the conserved cysteine through the conserved F or W. A D gene is named only where the DNA matches it firmly. Rows give clone size only sometimes, using once, few, many, or a class for an expanded clone.

.,TRBD2,TRBV5-1,TRBJ2-3,CASSLSLAGGGTDTQYF,TGCGCCAGCAGCTTGTCACTAGCGGGAGGTGGCACAGATACGCAGTATTTT
few,.,TRBV19,TRBJ2-1,CASSRGQSNEQFF,TGTGCCAGTAGTAGAGGACAGTCCAATGAGCAGTTCTTC
.,TRBD1,TRBV4-1,TRBJ1-4,CASSQQKLQGGRGSEKLFF,TGCGCCAGCAGCCAACAAAAGCTCCAAGGGGGCAGGGGGTCCGAAAAACTGTTTTTT
few,TRBD1,TRBV19,TRBJ1-2,CASSRDFGGQGLYGYTF,TGTGCCAGTAGCCGGGACTTTGGGGGACAGGGACTCTATGGCTACACCTTC
.,TRBD2,TRBV7-9,TRBJ2-3,CASSFHSGKGIGTDTQYF,TGTGCCAGCAGCTTCCATAGCGGGAAGGGGATCGGCACAGATACGCAGTATTTT
.,TRBD1,TRBV5-3,TRBJ1-5,CARSFTYRRQGNQPQHF,TGTGCCAGAAGCTTTACATATAGGCGACAGGGGAATCAGCCCCAGCATTTT
.,.,TRBV5-1,TRBJ1-5,CASSLGQGPHQPQHF,TGCGCCAGCAGCTTGGGGCAGGGGCCTCATCAGCCCCAGCATTTT
.,.,TRBV5-1,TRBJ2-7,CASSPGDLSYEQYF,TGCGCCAGCAGCCCGGGGGACTTATCCTACGAGCAGTACTTC
.,TRBD1,TRBV5-1,TRBJ2-7,CASSLLGQGRLEQYF,TGCGCCAGCAGCTTGCTGGGACAGGGGCGCCTCGAGCAGTACTTC
.,.,TRBV5-4,TRBJ1-1,CASSFQANTEAFF,TGTGCCAGCAGCTTTCAGGCGAACACTGAAGCTTTCTTT
.,.,TRBV7-2,TRBJ1-1,CASSLGLTEAFF,TGTGCCAGCAGCTTAGGTTTAACTGAAGCTTTCTTT
.,TRBD1,TRBV7-2,TRBJ1-1,CASSLNGQGMTKAFF,TGTGCCAGCAGCTTAAACGGACAGGGTATGACGAAGGCTTTCTTT
.,.,TRBV19,TRBJ1-5,CAAGVGQPQHF,TGTGCCGCAGGGGTCGGTCAGCCCCAGCATTTT
.,.,TRBV2,TRBJ1-2,CASSESPDRNYGYTF,TGTGCCAGCAGTGAGAGCCCCGACAGGAACTATGGCTACACCTTC
.,TRBD2,TRBV2,TRBJ2-3,CASRDTSGGSTDTQYF,TGTGCCAGCAGGGACACTAGCGGGGGGAGCACAGATACGCAGTATTTT
.,TRBD1,TRBV5-1,TRBJ1-2,CASSLGQGLSFDGYTF,TGCGCCAGCAGCTTGGGACAGGGATTGAGTTTTGATGGCTACACCTTC
once,TRBD1,TRBV6-1,TRBJ2-5,CASSGGTGVETQYF,TGTGCCAGCAGTGGGGGGACAGGGGTAGAGACCCAGTACTTC
.,.,TRBV25-1,TRBJ1-1,CASEEGRTTEAFF,TGTGCCAGCGAGGAGGGACGGACCACTGAAGCTTTCTTT
.,TRBD2,TRBV4-1,TRBJ2-1,CASSQGGLAGIYNEQFF,TGCGCCAGCAGCCAAGGAGGACTAGCGGGGATATACAATGAGCAGTTCTTC
.,.,TRBV5-6,TRBJ2-5,CASSLYGQETQYF,TGTGCCAGCAGCTTGTACGGCCAAGAGACCCAGTACTTC
.,TRBD2,TRBV28,TRBJ2-2,CASSGLAGNTGELFF,TGTGCCAGCTCCGGACTAGCGGGGAACACCGGGGAGCTGTTTTTT
.,TRBD1,TRBV11-2,TRBJ1-2,CASSWDSGYTF,TGTGCCAGCAGCTGGGACAGCGGCTACACCTTC
.,TRBD2,TRBV9,TRBJ2-7,CASSVEAGVEGEQYF,TGTGCCAGCAGCGTAGAAGCGGGGGTCGAGGGCGAGCAGTACTTC
.,TRBD1,TRBV20-1,TRBJ2-1,CSARGQGKQFF,TGCAGTGCTAGAGGACAGGGCAAGCAGTTCTTC
.,.,TRBV12-5,TRBJ1-1,CASGYLPGVDTEAFF,TGTGCTAGTGGGTACCTCCCGGGGGTTGACACTGAAGCTTTCTTT
.,.,TRBV30,TRBJ1-2,CAWSAGYGYTF,TGTGCCTGGAGCGCAGGGTATGGCTACACCTTC
.,.,TRBV7-6,TRBJ2-7,CASSLSSLGTRSSYEQYF,TGTGCCAGCAGCTTATCGAGTCTAGGGACAAGGAGCTCCTACGAGCAGTACTTC
.,TRBD1,TRBV10-1,TRBJ1-2,CASSEDRDYGYTF,TGCGCCAGCAGTGAAGACAGGGACTATGGCTACACCTTC
.,.,TRBV19,TRBJ2-5,CASSIETGVVQYF,TGTGCCAGTAGTATAGAGACCGGAGTTGTCCAGTACTTC
.,TRBD2,TRBV28,TRBJ2-1,CASRELGGGSYNEQFF,TGTGCCAGCAGGGAGTTGGGCGGGGGCTCCTACAATGAGCAGTTCTTC
.,.,TRBV19,TRBJ2-7,CASRTGPGDEQYF,TGTGCCAGTAGAACAGGGCCCGGGGACGAGCAGTACTTC
.,.,TRBV2,TRBJ2-3,CASRTAVGGINTQYF,TGTGCCAGCAGAACGGCGGTGGGGGGAATAAATACGCAGTATTTT
.,TRBD1,TRBV5-6,TRBJ1-1,CASSPRDRGANTEAFF,TGTGCCAGCAGCCCCCGGGACAGGGGCGCTAACACTGAAGCTTTCTTT
.,.,TRBV2,TRBJ2-3,CASTLGTTDTQYF,TGTGCCAGCACCTTAGGGACTACAGATACGCAGTATTTT
.,TRBD2,TRBV6-1,TRBJ2-3,CASSARLATSTDTQYF,TGTGCCAGCAGTGCCCGACTAGCGACTAGCACAGATACGCAGTATTTT
.,TRBD1,TRBV2,TRBJ2-1,CASLTGGVINEQFF,TGTGCCAGCTTGACAGGGGGAGTTATAAATGAGCAGTTCTTC
.,TRBD1,TRBV13,TRBJ1-2,CASTRDRGRDYGYTF,TGTGCCAGCACTAGGGACAGGGGGCGCGACTATGGCTACACCTTC
.,TRBD1,TRBV10-3,TRBJ1-5,CAISDGTGDQPQHF,TGTGCCATCAGTGATGGGACAGGGGACCAGCCCCAGCATTTT
.,TRBD2,TRBV5-5,TRBJ2-1,CASSPLTSEAYNEQFF,TGTGCCAGCAGCCCTCTGACTAGCGAGGCCTACAATGAGCAGTTCTTC
.,.,TRBV2,TRBJ2-7,CASSLRVVGDEQYF,TGTGCCAGCAGTCTACGAGTGGTGGGCGACGAGCAGTACTTC
.,.,TRBV7-3,TRBJ2-2,CASSLMQGDTGELFF,TGTGCCAGCAGCTTAATGCAGGGTGACACCGGGGAGCTGTTTTTT
.,.,TRBV9,TRBJ2-1,CASSPVGGAFGDEQFF,TGTGCCAGCAGCCCGGTGGGGGGGGCCTTCGGGGATGAGCAGTTCTTC
.,.,TRBV16,TRBJ2-7,CASSRLYDTYEQYF,TGTGCCAGCAGCCGACTATATGATACCTACGAGCAGTACTTC
.,.,TRBV7-6,TRBJ2-1,CASSGEIGDEQFF,TGTGCCAGCAGCGGAGAGATTGGCGATGAGCAGTTCTTC
.,TRBD1,TRBV19,TRBJ2-7,CASSTGQGPYEQYF,TGTGCCAGTAGTACAGGACAGGGACCCTACGAGCAGTACTTC
.,.,TRBV6-5,TRBJ2-5,CASSYGGQEETQYF,TGTGCCAGCAGTTACGGCGGGCAGGAGGAGACCCAGTACTTC
.,.,TRBV10-1,TRBJ1-1,CASSRGPGEGAFF,TGCGCCAGCTCCCGGGGGCCCGGGGAGGGAGCTTTCTTT
.,TRBD1,TRBV27,TRBJ2-7,CASSNQGDVSYEQYF,TGTGCCAGTAGTAATCAGGGGGACGTCTCCTACGAGCAGTACTTC
.,TRBD1,TRBV6-5,TRBJ2-7,CASSYLGQGSEQYF,TGTGCCAGCAGTTACTTGGGACAGGGCAGCGAGCAGTACTTC
.,.,TRBV9,TRBJ2-2,CASSVVRKTGGTGELFF,TGTGCCAGCAGCGTAGTAAGAAAGACAGGCGGCACCGGGGAGCTGTTTTTT
.,.,TRBV19,TRBJ1-2,CASSIDGYGYTF,TGTGCCAGTAGTATAGACGGCTATGGCTACACCTTC
.,TRBD1,TRBV27,TRBJ1-2,CASSLRDSWGYTF,TGTGCCAGCAGTCTCCGGGACAGTTGGGGCTACACCTTC
.,.,TRBV7-2,TRBJ2-2,CASSYKRNTGELFF,TGTGCCAGCAGCTATAAGAGGAACACCGGGGAGCTGTTTTTT
.,TRBD2,TRBV4-1,TRBJ2-7,CASSPGTSGRARSYEQYF,TGCGCCAGCAGCCCAGGGACTAGCGGGAGGGCGCGGTCCTACGAGCAGTACTTC
once,TRBD2,TRBV6-6,TRBJ2-1,CASSYWGGDYNEQFF,TGTGCCAGCAGCTACTGGGGGGGGGATTACAATGAGCAGTTCTTC
.,.,TRBV7-2,TRBJ1-2,CAREAVDDYGYTF,TGTGCCAGGGAAGCGGTCGATGACTATGGCTACACCTTC
once,.,TRBV4-1,TRBJ1-1,CASSQNQVLTEAFF,TGCGCCAGCAGCCAGAACCAGGTGTTAACTGAAGCTTTCTTT